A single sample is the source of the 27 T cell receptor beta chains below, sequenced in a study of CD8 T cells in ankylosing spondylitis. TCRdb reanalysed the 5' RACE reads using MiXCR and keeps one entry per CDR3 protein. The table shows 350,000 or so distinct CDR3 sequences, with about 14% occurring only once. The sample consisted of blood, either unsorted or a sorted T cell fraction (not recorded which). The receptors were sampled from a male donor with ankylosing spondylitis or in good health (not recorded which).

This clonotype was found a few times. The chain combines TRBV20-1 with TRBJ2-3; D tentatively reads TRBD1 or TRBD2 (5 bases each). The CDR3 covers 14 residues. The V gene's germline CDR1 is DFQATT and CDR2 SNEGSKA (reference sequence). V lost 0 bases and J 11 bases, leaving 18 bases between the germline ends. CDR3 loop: CSARDPRGDHMQYF. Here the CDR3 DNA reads TGCAGTGCTAGAGATCCCAGAGGGGACCACATGCAGTATTTT.

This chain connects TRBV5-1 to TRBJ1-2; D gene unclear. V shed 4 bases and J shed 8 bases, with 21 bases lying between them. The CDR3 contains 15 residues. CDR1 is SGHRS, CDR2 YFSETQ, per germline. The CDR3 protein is CASSEDFMGYEGYTF. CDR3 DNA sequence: TGCGCCAGCAGCGAAGATTTTATGGGGTATGAGGGCTACACCTTC.

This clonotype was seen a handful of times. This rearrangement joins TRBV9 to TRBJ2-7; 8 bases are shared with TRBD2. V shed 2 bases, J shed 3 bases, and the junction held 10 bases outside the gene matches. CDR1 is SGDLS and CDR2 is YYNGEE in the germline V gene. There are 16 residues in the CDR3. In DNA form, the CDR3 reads TGTGCCAGCAGCGTCAGCGGGAGTAATCCCAACTACGAGCAGTACTTC. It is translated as CASSVSGSNPNYEQYF.

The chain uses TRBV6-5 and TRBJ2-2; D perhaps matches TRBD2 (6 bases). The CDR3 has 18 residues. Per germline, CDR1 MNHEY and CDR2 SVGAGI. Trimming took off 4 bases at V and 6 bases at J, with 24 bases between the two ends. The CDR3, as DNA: TGTGCCAGCAGTTTCCCTAATGGGCCGGCGGGATTAGCCGGGGAGCTGTTTTTT. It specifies CASSFPNGPAGLAGELFF.

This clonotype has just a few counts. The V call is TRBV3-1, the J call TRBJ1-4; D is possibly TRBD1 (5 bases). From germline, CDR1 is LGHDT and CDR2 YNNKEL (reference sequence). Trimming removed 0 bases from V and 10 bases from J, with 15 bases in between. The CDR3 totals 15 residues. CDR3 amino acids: CASSQDSSGSGKLFF. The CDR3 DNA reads TGTGCCAGCAGCCAAGATTCGTCAGGGAGTGGAAAACTGTTTTTT. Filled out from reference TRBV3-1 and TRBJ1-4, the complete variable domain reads DTAVSQTPKYLVTQMGNDKSIKCEQNLGHDTMYWYKQDSKKFLKIMFSYNNKELIINETVPNRFSPKSPDKAHLNLHINSLELGDSAVYFCASSQDSSGSGKLFFGSGTQLSVL.

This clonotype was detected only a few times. The CDR3 loop reads CASSALGGDTQYF. The CDR3 DNA reads TGTGCCAGCAGCGCCCTGGGGGGAGATACGCAGTATTTT. This rearrangement joins TRBV9 to TRBJ2-3, with D possibly matching TRBD2 (6 bases). This CDR3 has 13 residues. CDR1 SGDLS and CDR2 YYNGEE come from the germline V gene. Trimming took off 3 bases at V and 5 bases at J, with 10 bases between the two ends.

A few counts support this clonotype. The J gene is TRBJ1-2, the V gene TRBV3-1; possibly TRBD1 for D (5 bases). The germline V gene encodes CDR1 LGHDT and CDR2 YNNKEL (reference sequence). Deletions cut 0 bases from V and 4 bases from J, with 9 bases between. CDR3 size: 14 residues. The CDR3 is CASSQDSGIYGYTF. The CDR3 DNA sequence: TGTGCCAGCAGCCAAGATTCAGGGATCTATGGCTACACCTTC. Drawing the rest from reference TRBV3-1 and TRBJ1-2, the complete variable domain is DTAVSQTPKYLVTQMGNDKSIKCEQNLGHDTMYWYKQDSKKFLKIMFSYNNKELIINETVPNRFSPKSPDKAHLNLHINSLELGDSAVYFCASSQDSGIYGYTFGSGTRLTVV.

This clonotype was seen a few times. The CDR3 bases are TGCGCCAGCGAGGAAGTTGGTCAGCAAGAGACCCAGTACTTC. As protein: CASEEVGQQETQYF. This sequence joins TRBV5-1 and TRBJ2-5; no clear D. The CDR3 totals 14 residues. V was shortened by 7 bases and J by 2 bases, with 15 bases between the two germline ends. The V gene's germline CDR1 is SGHRS and CDR2 YFSETQ.

CDR3 nucleotides: TGTGCCAGTAGTATCGGAGGGCGACAGCCCCAGCATTTT. Amino acid sequence: CASSIGGRQPQHF. The J gene is TRBJ1-5, the V gene TRBV19; D remains ambiguous. Germline V gene data show CDR1 as LNHDA and CDR2 as SQIVND (reference sequence). The CDR3 has 13 amino acids. Between the trimmed V and J ends, which lost 3 bases and 7 bases, there was a span of 10 bases. Variable domain in full (rest from reference TRBV19 and TRBJ1-5): DGGITQSPKYLFRKEGQNVTLSCEQNLNHDAMYWYRQDPGQGLRLIYYSQIVNDFQKGDIAEGYSVSREKKESFPLTVTSAQKNPTAFYLCASSIGGRQPQHFGDGTRLSIL.

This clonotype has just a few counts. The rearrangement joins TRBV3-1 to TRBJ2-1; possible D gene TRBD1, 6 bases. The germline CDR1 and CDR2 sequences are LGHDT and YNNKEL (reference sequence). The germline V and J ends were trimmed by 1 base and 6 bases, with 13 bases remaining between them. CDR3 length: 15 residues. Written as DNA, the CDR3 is TGTGCCAGCAGCCAAGCCTGGGGGCTTACCAATGAGCAGTTCTTC. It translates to CASSQAWGLTNEQFF.

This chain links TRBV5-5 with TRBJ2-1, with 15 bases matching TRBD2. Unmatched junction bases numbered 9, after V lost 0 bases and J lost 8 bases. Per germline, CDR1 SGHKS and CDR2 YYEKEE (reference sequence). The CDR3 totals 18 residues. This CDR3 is CASSLATGTSGRYDEQFF. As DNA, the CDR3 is TGTGCCAGCAGCTTGGCGACCGGGACTAGCGGGAGGTATGATGAGCAGTTCTTC.

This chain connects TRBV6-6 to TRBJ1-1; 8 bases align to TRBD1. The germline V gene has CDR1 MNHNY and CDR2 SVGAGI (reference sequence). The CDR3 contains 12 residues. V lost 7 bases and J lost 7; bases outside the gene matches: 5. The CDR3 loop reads CASKGQVVEAFF. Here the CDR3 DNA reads TGTGCCAGCAAGGGACAGGTCGTTGAAGCTTTCTTT.

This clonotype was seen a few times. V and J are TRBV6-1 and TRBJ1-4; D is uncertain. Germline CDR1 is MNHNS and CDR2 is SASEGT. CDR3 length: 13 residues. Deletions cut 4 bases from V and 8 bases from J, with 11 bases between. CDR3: CASSVRVGEKLFF. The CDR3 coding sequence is TGTGCCAGCAGTGTACGGGTTGGGGAAAAACTGTTTTTT.

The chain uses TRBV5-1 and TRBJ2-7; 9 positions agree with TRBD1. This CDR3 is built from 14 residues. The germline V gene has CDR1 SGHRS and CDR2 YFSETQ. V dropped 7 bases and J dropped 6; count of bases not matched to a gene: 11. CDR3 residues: CASRAPGQGFEQYF. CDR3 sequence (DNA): TGCGCCAGCCGAGCGCCGGGACAGGGTTTCGAGCAGTACTTC.

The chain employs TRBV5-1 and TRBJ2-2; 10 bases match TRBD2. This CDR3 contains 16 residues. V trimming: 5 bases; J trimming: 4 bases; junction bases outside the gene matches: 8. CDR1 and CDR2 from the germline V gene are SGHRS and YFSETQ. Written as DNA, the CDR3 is TGCGCCAGCAGGAGAGAGGCTAGCGGGGGCACCGGGGAGCTGTTTTTT. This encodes CASRREASGGTGELFF.

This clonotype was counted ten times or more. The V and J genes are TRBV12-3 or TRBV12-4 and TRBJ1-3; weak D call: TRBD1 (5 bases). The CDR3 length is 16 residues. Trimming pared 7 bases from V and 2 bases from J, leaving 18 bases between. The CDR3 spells CASTGLWGGAGNTIYF. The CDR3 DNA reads TGTGCCAGCACCGGCCTATGGGGGGGTGCTGGAAACACCATATATTTT.

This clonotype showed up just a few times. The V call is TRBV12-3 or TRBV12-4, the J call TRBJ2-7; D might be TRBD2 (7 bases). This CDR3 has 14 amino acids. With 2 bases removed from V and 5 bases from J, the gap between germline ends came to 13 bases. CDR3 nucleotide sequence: TGTGCCAGCAGTTTAATAGGGGGGGGCGACGAGCAGTACTTC. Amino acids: CASSLIGGGDEQYF.

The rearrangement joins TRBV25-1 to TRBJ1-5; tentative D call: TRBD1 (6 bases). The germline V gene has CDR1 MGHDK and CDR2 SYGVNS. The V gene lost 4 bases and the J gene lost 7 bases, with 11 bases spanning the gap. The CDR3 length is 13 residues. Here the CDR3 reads CASSGRGGQPQHF. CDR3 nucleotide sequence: TGTGCCAGCAGTGGCAGGGGAGGCCAGCCCCAGCATTTT.

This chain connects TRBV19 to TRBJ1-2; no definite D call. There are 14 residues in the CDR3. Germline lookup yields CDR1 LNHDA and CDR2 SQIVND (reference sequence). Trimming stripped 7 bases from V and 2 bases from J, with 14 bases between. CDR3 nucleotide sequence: TGTGCCAGTACCCTAGGGCAGCTGAACTATGGCTACACCTTC. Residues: CASTLGQLNYGYTF.

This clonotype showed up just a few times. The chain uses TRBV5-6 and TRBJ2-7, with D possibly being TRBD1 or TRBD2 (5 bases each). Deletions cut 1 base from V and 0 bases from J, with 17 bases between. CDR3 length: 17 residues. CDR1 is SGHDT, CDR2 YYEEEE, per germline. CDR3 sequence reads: CASSLIVGPRSSYEQYF. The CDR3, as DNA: TGTGCCAGCAGCTTGATTGTGGGACCGCGGAGCTCCTACGAGCAGTACTTC.

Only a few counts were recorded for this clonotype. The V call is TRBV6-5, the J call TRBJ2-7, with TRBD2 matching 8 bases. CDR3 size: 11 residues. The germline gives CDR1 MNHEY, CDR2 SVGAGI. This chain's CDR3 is CVSGTSYEQYF. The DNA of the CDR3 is TGTGTTAGCGGGACCTCCTACGAGCAGTACTTC.

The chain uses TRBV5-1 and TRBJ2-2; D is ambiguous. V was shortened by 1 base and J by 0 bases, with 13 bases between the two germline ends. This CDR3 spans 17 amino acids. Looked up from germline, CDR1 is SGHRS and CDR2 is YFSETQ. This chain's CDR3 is CASSLYGRSANTGELFF. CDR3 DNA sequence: TGCGCCAGCAGCTTGTACGGCAGATCCGCGAACACCGGGGAGCTGTTTTTT.

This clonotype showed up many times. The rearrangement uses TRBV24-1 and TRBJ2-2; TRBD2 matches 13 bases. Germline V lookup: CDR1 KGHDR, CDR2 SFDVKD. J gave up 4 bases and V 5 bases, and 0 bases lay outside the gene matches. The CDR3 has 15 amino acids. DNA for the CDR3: TGTGCCACCAGTGGGACTAGCGGGGGCACCGGGGAGCTGTTTTTT. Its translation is CATSGTSGGTGELFF.

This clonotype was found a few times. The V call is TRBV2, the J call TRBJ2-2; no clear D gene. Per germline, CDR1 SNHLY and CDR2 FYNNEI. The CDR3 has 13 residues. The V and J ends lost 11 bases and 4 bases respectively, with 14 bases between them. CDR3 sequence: CASGGSSTGELFF. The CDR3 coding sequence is TGTGCCTCAGGTGGCAGTTCCACCGGGGAGCTGTTTTTT.

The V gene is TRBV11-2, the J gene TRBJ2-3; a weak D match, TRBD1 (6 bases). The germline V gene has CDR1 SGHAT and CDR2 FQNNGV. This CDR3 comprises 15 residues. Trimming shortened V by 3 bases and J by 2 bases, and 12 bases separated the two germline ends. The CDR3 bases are TGTGCCAGCAGCTTCAGAAAGGGACACACAGATACGCAGTATTTT. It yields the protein CASSFRKGHTDTQYF.

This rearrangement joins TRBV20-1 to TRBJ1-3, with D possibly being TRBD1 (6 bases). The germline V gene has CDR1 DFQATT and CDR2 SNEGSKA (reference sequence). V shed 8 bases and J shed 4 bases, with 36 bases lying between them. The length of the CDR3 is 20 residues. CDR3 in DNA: TGCAGTCTCTTAGGCGGATACCGGACAGAGGATTCCGCAACGGGAAACACCATATATTTT. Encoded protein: CSLLGGYRTEDSATGNTIYF.

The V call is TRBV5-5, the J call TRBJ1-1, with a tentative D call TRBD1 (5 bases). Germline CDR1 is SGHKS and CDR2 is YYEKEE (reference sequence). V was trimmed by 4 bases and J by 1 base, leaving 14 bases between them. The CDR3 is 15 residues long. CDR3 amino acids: CASSLQGLGNTEAFF. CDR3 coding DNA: TGTGCCAGCAGCCTCCAGGGATTGGGGAACACTGAAGCTTTCTTT.